The 30 T cell receptor beta chains listed next were all sequenced from one sample in a study of blood T cell repertoires in COVID-19. This table comes from immunoSEQ multiplex PCR, and its TCRdb copy is limited to in-frame clones, with some not included. Altogether about 190,000 clones are present, roughly 84% being singletons, with the ten largest covering less than 20%. Sequenced input: peripheral blood. These receptors were obtained from a human donor in a cohort sampled during active COVID-19.

This clone has only one observation. The chain has TRBV10-3 and TRBJ2-7; no clear D gene. Germline assignment: CDR1 ENHRY and CDR2 SYGVKD. The CDR3 runs to 12 residues. Trimming removed 8 bases from V and 3 bases from J, with 11 bases in between. CDR3 protein: CAIGPFFYEQYV. CDR3 nucleotide sequence: TGTGCCATCGGGCCCTTTTTCTACGAGCAGTACGTC.

The chain recombines TRBV7-9 with TRBJ2-1; the match to TRBD2 covers 7 bases. The germline V gene has CDR1 SEHNR and CDR2 FQNEAQ (reference sequence). The CDR3 spans 16 residues. V lost 5 bases, J lost 8 bases, and 15 bases stayed unmatched. CDR3 nucleotides: TGTGCCAGCAGCGGTTTCGGCACTAGCGTAATCCATGAGCAGTTCTTC. Translated, it gives CASSGFGTSVIHEQFF.

This clone appeared a few times. Other DNA sequences in the sample encode the same CDR3. V gene TRBV2 combines with J gene TRBJ2-7, with D possibly being TRBD1 (6 bases). The ends were cut back, 1 base at V and 9 bases at J, with 10 bases in the middle. Per germline, CDR1 SNHLY and CDR2 FYNNEI. The CDR3 consists of 12 residues. The CDR3, as DNA: TGTGCCAGCAGTGAAGGGGGGCTCGGGCAGTACTTC. Translating gives CASSEGGLGQYF.

The rearrangement joins TRBV10-3 to TRBJ2-2; no firm D call. The germline V gene encodes CDR1 ENHRY and CDR2 SYGVKD. V lost 3 bases and J 7 bases, leaving 3 bases between the germline ends. The CDR3 runs to 11 residues. The CDR3 coding sequence is TGTGCCATCAGTGACGGCGGGGAGCTGTTTTTT. Translating it yields CAISDGGELFF.

V gene TRBV21-1 combines with J gene TRBJ2-5; TRBD1 is the table's D call, not checked against the DNA. TRBV21-1 is a listed pseudogene. The CDR3 contains 16 residues. The CDR3 DNA reads as TGTGCCAGCAGCAAAAGGGACAGGGGGCGCCGGGAGACCCAGTACTTC. It encodes CASSKRDRGRRETQYF.

This clone occurred once. The rearrangement joins TRBV29-1 to TRBJ2-1; tentatively, D is TRBD2 (6 bases). The CDR3 contains 15 residues. V dropped 7 bases and J dropped 2 bases, with 18 bases sitting between them. The V gene's germline CDR1 is SQVTM and CDR2 ANQGSEA. Here the CDR3 DNA reads TGCAGCGGGAAACTAGCATCGTTACCCTACAATGAGCAGTTCTTC. This translates into CSGKLASLPYNEQFF.

The chain joins TRBV19 to TRBJ1-4; no clear D gene. The germline V gene encodes CDR1 LNHDA and CDR2 SQIVND (reference sequence). The CDR3 has 15 amino acids. V was pared by 3 bases and J by 3 bases, with 11 bases between. The CDR3 DNA follows: TGTGCCAGTAGTATTTCGGGGAGAGCTAATGAAAAACTGTTTTTT. This sequence encodes CASSISGRANEKLFF.

This chain joins TRBV7-9 and TRBJ1-6; D possibly corresponds to TRBD1 (6 bases). Looked up from germline, CDR1 is SEHNR and CDR2 is FQNEAQ (reference sequence). The CDR3 is 15 residues long. Trimming took off 5 bases at V and 0 bases at J, with 8 bases between the two ends. The CDR3 is CASSPGVSYNSPLHF. CDR3 DNA sequence: TGTGCCAGCAGCCCAGGGGTCTCCTATAATTCACCCCTCCACTTT.

This chain joins TRBV4-2 and TRBJ1-4, with 10 bases identical to TRBD1. Trimming took 1 base from V and 8 from J; bases not matched to a gene: 16. The CDR3 is made up of 19 amino acids. Germline V gene data show CDR1 as LGHNA and CDR2 as YNFKEQ. The CDR3 is CASSQAPGQGPSGEEKLFF. The CDR3 bases are TGTGCCAGCAGCCAAGCTCCGGGACAGGGGCCCTCGGGGGAGGAAAAACTGTTTTTT.

J is TRBJ1-2 and V is TRBV3-1 (or the pseudogene TRBV3-2); TRBD1 agrees at 9 bases. Germline CDR1 LGHDT, CDR2 YNNKEL (reference sequence). Trimming removed 2 bases from V and 13 bases from J; junction bases left unmatched: 17. The CDR3 runs 16 residues. CDR3: CASSQLRDRDPKAATF. The CDR3 bases are TGTGCCAGCAGCCAACTCCGGGACAGGGACCCCAAGGCGGCCACCTTC.

J is TRBJ1-2 and V is TRBV6-5; D possibly corresponds to TRBD1 (5 bases). V dropped 7 bases and J dropped 2 bases, with 14 bases sitting between them. This CDR3 spans 14 amino acids. Germline values: CDR1 MNHEY, CDR2 SVGAGI. The CDR3, as DNA: TGTGCCAGCACCCCAGGGCAATCAAACTATGGCTACACCTTC. It specifies CASTPGQSNYGYTF.

The genes are TRBV5-1 and TRBJ2-3; 7 nucleotides match TRBD1. Trimming at V came to 4 bases and at J to 2 bases, leaving 10 bases not matched to a gene. CDR3 length equals 16 residues. Germline loops: CDR1 SGHRS, CDR2 YFSETQ. As DNA, the CDR3 is TGCGCCAGCAGCGCCAGTTCGGGACAGCTCACAGATACGCAGTATTTT. Protein sequence: CASSASSGQLTDTQYF.

V gene TRBV28 combines with J gene TRBJ2-7; 9 positions agree with TRBD1. CDR3 length: 15 amino acids. CDR1 is MDHEN and CDR2 is SYDVKM in the germline V gene. Trimming at V came to 6 bases and at J to 3 bases, leaving 9 bases not matched to a gene. The CDR3 protein is CASSRQGGRFYEQYF. The CDR3 region has the DNA TGTGCCAGCAGCCGACAGGGGGGGCGGTTCTACGAGCAGTACTTC.

This chain links TRBV27 with TRBJ1-2, with D hard to call. CDR1 and CDR2 from the germline V gene are MNHEY and SMNVEV (reference sequence). Between the trimmed V and J ends, which lost 5 bases and 3 bases, there was a span of 10 bases. This CDR3 contains 13 residues. The CDR3 is CASSPGGDYGYTF. The CDR3 DNA sequence: TGTGCCAGCAGTCCGGGCGGGGACTATGGCTACACCTTC.

The genes are TRBV6-5 and TRBJ1-2, with a tentative D call TRBD1 (6 bases). Germline V lookup: CDR1 MNHEY, CDR2 SVGAGI. This CDR3 is 14 amino acids long. The V and J ends lost 6 bases and 2 bases respectively, with 13 bases between them. Written as DNA, the CDR3 is TGTGCCAGCAGCCTAGGGGGGGCCAACTATGGCTACACCTTC. Translated, it gives CASSLGGANYGYTF.

The chain carries TRBV29-1 and TRBJ2-7, with TRBD2 matching over 11 bases. This CDR3 is built from 15 residues. Unmatched junction bases numbered 9, after V lost 6 bases and J lost 2 bases. Germline V gene data show CDR1 as SQVTM and CDR2 as ANQGSEA. CDR3 nucleotides: TGCAGCGTCCAAGACCAGACTAGCGGGGCCTACGAGCAGTACTTC. Amino acids: CSVQDQTSGAYEQYF.

This clone was observed once. V usage is TRBV25-1 and J usage is TRBJ1-2; TRBD1 matches 7 bases. Germline V lookup: CDR1 MGHDK, CDR2 SYGVNS. V lost 5 bases, J lost 4 bases, and 4 bases stayed unmatched. The CDR3 length is 13 residues. CDR3 residues: CASSLGTAYGYTF. The CDR3 DNA reads TGTGCCAGCAGTCTTGGGACAGCCTATGGCTACACCTTC.

The chain combines TRBV6-2 or TRBV6-3 with TRBJ1-2; 8 nucleotides align to TRBD1. With 6 bases clipped from V and 4 bases from J, the junction kept 13 bases outside the gene matches. Looked up from germline, CDR1 is MNHEY and CDR2 is SVGEGT. CDR3 size: 16 residues. The CDR3 protein is CASSPKGQGAAYGYTF. In DNA form, the CDR3 reads TGTGCCAGCAGCCCTAAGGGGCAGGGGGCTGCCTATGGCTACACCTTC.

The J gene is TRBJ2-1, the V gene TRBV4-2; D may be TRBD2 (6 bases). Trimming took off 0 bases at V and 0 bases at J, with 18 bases between the two ends. CDR1 and CDR2 (germline): LGHNA, YNFKEQ. This CDR3 is 19 amino acids long. Written as DNA, the CDR3 is TGTGCCAGCAGCCAAGACGGGACTTGGGGTCCTAGCTCCTACAATGAGCAGTTCTTC. Amino acid sequence: CASSQDGTWGPSSYNEQFF.

This chain links TRBV2 with TRBJ1-3; D is uncertain. The V and J ends lost 6 bases and 3 bases respectively, with 12 bases between them. Germline V lookup: CDR1 SNHLY, CDR2 FYNNEI. This CDR3 has 14 residues. For the CDR3, the DNA is TGTGCCAGCAGCTATGGTGGAGATGGAAACACCATATATTTT. It is translated as CASSYGGDGNTIYF.

This clone was observed a single time. The chain joins TRBV9 to TRBJ2-5; 8 bases fit TRBD2. V was pared by 0 bases and J by 5 bases, with 12 bases of the junction left unmatched. The CDR3 spans 17 residues. The germline V gene has CDR1 SGDLS and CDR2 YYNGEE. The CDR3 reads CASSVDFGGGKGETQYF. The CDR3, as DNA: TGTGCCAGCAGCGTAGACTTTGGCGGGGGGAAGGGGGAGACCCAGTACTTC.

The chain joins TRBV7-7 to TRBJ2-6, with D possibly TRBD2 on 5 matching bases. Germline V lookup: CDR1 SSHAT, CDR2 FNYEAQ (reference sequence). The CDR3 totals 17 residues. The CDR3 spells CASARGALNSGANVLTF. CDR3 DNA sequence: TGTGCTAGCGCCCGCGGAGCCTTAAACTCTGGGGCCAACGTCCTGACTTTC.

The chain couples TRBV2 to TRBJ1-5, with a tentative D call TRBD1 (6 bases). V lost 5 bases to trimming and J lost 6 bases, with 17 bases between them. The germline CDR1 and CDR2 sequences are SNHLY and FYNNEI. The CDR3 is 15 residues long. In DNA form, the CDR3 reads TGTGCCAGCAGTACCCAGGGGCGTCTGGGTCAGCCCCAGCATTTT. Translating gives CASSTQGRLGQPQHF.

This chain links TRBV3-1 (or the pseudogene TRBV3-2) with TRBJ1-6; the match to TRBD1 covers 10 bases. V shed 2 bases, J shed 10 bases, and the junction held 5 bases outside the gene matches. Germline CDR1 reads LGHDT; CDR2 reads YNNKEL (reference sequence). CDR3 length: 15 amino acids. The CDR3 nucleotides are TGTGCCAGCAGCCAACAGGACAGGGGGTTGTCACCCCTCCACTTT. This sequence encodes CASSQQDRGLSPLHF.

This clone was observed once. V and J are TRBV21-1 and TRBJ1-2; the D call TRBD1 from the table was never checked on the DNA. TRBV21-1 is recorded as a pseudogene. This CDR3 is built from 16 residues. This CDR3 is CASSPQDASGGGGYTF. The CDR3 DNA reads as TGTGCCAGCAGCCCACAAGACGCCTCAGGGGGAGGTGGCTACACCTTC.

This rearrangement joins TRBV7-2 to TRBJ2-2; 8 nucleotides line up with TRBD1. Germline V gene sequence: CDR1 SGHTA, CDR2 FQGNSA. The CDR3 runs 14 residues. V dropped 4 bases and J dropped 5; count of bases not matched to a gene: 3. As DNA, the CDR3 is TGTGCCAGCAGCTCTCAGGGGGCGACCGGGGAGCTGTTTTTT. Amino acids: CASSSQGATGELFF. The whole variable domain, filled in from reference TRBV7-2 and TRBJ2-2, reads GAGVSQSPSNKVTEKGKDVELRCDPISGHTALYWYRQSLGQGLEFLIYFQGNSAPDKSGLPSDRFSAERTGGSVSTLTIQRTQQEDSAVYLCASSSQGATGELFFGEGSRLTVL.

This clone has a single count. The genes are TRBV19 and TRBJ2-2; weak D call: TRBD1 (6 bases). The CDR3 contains 14 residues. CDR1 LNHDA and CDR2 SQIVND come from the germline V gene (reference sequence). The germline V and J ends were trimmed by 1 base and 8 bases, with 11 bases remaining between them. The CDR3 reads CASSIGTVSGELFF. The CDR3, as DNA: TGTGCCAGTAGTATAGGGACAGTATCGGGGGAGCTGTTTTTT.

V is TRBV7-8 and J is TRBJ1-5; D unresolved. Germline assignment: CDR1 SGHVS and CDR2 FQNEAQ. The CDR3 is made up of 15 amino acids. The V and J ends lost 1 base and 5 bases respectively, with 12 bases between them. The chain's CDR3 is CASSLEFQAHQPQHF. Here the CDR3 DNA reads TGTGCCAGCAGCTTAGAGTTCCAGGCCCATCAGCCCCAGCATTTT.

This clone showed up many times. This chain joins TRBV20-1 and TRBJ1-4; the D is unclear. This CDR3 comprises 11 residues. Germline V gene lookup returns CDR1 DFQATT and CDR2 SNEGSKA (reference sequence). Trimming took 6 bases from V and 8 from J, leaving 10 bases between them. The CDR3 protein is CSAQVREKLFF. CDR3 DNA sequence: TGCAGTGCCCAGGTTAGAGAAAAACTGTTTTTT.

V usage is TRBV6-1 and J usage is TRBJ1-5; D perhaps matches TRBD1 (5 bases). Germline loops: CDR1 MNHNS, CDR2 SASEGT. The CDR3 is made up of 12 amino acids. V was pared by 2 bases and J by 9 bases, with 8 bases between. The CDR3 nucleotides read TGTGCCAGCAGTGAACCAGGGCTGCCCCAGCATTTT. Translated, it gives CASSEPGLPQHF.